The rows below give T cell receptor beta chains drawn from one sample of a study of T cell responses to AZD1222 COVID-19 vaccine. Clones were sequenced by immunoSEQ multiplex PCR, and TCRdb holds only the in-frame ones, with some missing. The data contain about 130,000 clones, roughly 93% of them singletons. The material was peripheral blood, obtained on day 0 of AZD1222 vaccination. These TCRs come from an adult in good health. CDR3s include the opening cysteine and the closing phenylalanine or tryptophan. The D gene is left open where the match is weak. A row's size may be missing; if present it is once, few, many or a size class.

TRBJ2-6	TRBV29-1	.	.	13	TGCAGCGCCGCCTCCGCCGGGGCCAACGTCCTGACTTTC	CSAASAGANVLTF
TRBJ1-5	TRBV27	.	TRBD1	16	TGTGCCAGCAGGCCGGGACAGGGTTATAGCAATCAGCCCCAGCATTTT	CASRPGQGYSNQPQHF
TRBJ2-3	TRBV15	.	TRBD1	15	TGTGCCACCAGCAGCCGGGACAGGTACACAGATACGCAGTATTTT	CATSSRDRYTDTQYF
TRBJ2-7	TRBV15	.	.	14	TGTGCCACCAGCAGAGTGGCAGGGTCATACGAGCAGTACTTC	CATSRVAGSYEQYF
TRBJ1-1	TRBV27	.	.	15	TGTGCCAGCAGTTTATCGTTCGGGGGTTGGACTGAAGCTTTCTTT	CASSLSFGGWTEAFF
TRBJ1-4	TRBV5-1	.	TRBD1	15	TGCGCCAGCAGCTTGGCAGAGACAGGGTACGAAAAACTGTTTTTT	CASSLAETGYEKLFF
TRBJ1-4	TRBV4-2	.	.	14	TGTGCCAGCAGCCAGGGACGGATTAATGAAAAACTGTTTTTT	CASSQGRINEKLFF
TRBJ1-1	TRBV6-5	.	.	16	TGTGCCAGCAGTTACTCGACGGTCCAGGGGCACACTGAAGCTTTCTTT	CASSYSTVQGHTEAFF
TRBJ1-1	TRBV6-5	.	TRBD1	14	TGTGCCAGCAGCCTCGCAGGGGGCTCTGGTGAAGCTTTCTTT	CASSLAGGSGEAFF
TRBJ2-7	TRBV19	.	.	13	TGTGCCAGTAGTGGGGACGTGTCCTACGAGCAGTACTTC	CASSGDVSYEQYF
TRBJ1-1	TRBV19	.	.	12	TGTGCCAGTAGCGATCGGAACACTGAAGCTTTCTTT	CASSDRNTEAFF
TRBJ2-1	TRBV30	.	.	18	TGTGCCTGGGCTACCGGGCTGGGAGGGGGGTCTTACTACAATGAGCAGTTCTTC	CAWATGLGGGSYYNEQFF
TRBJ1-4	TRBV3-1/TRBV3-2	.	.	17	TGTGCCAGCAGCCATAGCCTTTCGGGGTTCTCTAATGAAAAACTGTTTTTT	CASSHSLSGFSNEKLFF
TRBJ1-5	TRBV7-8	.	TRBD1	15	TGTGCCAGCAGCTTAGTAGGACAGGGAGGTCAGCCCCAGCATTTT	CASSLVGQGGQPQHF
TRBJ2-1	TRBV18	.	.	13	TGTGCCAGCTCACCCTCGGAACAGGGGAGGGAGTTCTTC	CASSPSEQGREFF
TRBJ1-1	TRBV21-1	.	.	13	TGTGCCAGGGAGGAGGGGCGCTACACTGAAGCTTTCTTT	CAREEGRYTEAFF
TRBJ2-3	TRBV19	.	.	14	TGTGCCAGTAGTATACGGGACACCACAGATACGCAGTATTTT	CASSIRDTTDTQYF
TRBJ2-7	TRBV2	.	.	10	TGTGCCAGCAGTTCCTACGAGCAGTACTTC	CASSSYEQYF
TRBJ2-1	TRBV12-3/TRBV12-4	.	.	13	TGTGCCAGCAGGTCGCTAGCGAGAAATGAGCAGTTCTTC	CASRSLARNEQFF
TRBJ1-1	TRBV5-6	few	TRBD1	15	TGTGCCAGCAGCTTGGTTGGACAGGGTAGGACTGAAGCTTTCTTT	CASSLVGQGRTEAFF
TRBJ2-3	TRBV11-2	.	TRBD2	14	TGTGCCAGCAGCCAAGGACTAGCGGGGAATACGCAGTATTTT	CASSQGLAGNTQYF
TRBJ1-1	TRBV2	few	.	13	TGTGCCAGCAGTTCATACAGGGACACTGAAGCTTTCTTT	CASSSYRDTEAFF
TRBJ1-6	TRBV6-4	.	.	13	TGTGCCAGCAGTGACAGGGGGAATTCACCCCTCCACTTT	CASSDRGNSPLHF
TRBJ1-2	TRBV19	.	.	11	TGTGCCAGTAGGGACGGCTATGGCTACACCTTC	CASRDGYGYTF
TRBJ2-7	TRBV9	.	.	14	TGTGCCAGCAGCCCCTCGACAGATACCTACGAGCAGTACTTC	CASSPSTDTYEQYF
TRBJ1-2	TRBV15	.	.	13	TGTGCCACCAGCAGAGGACGGGGTTATGGCTACACCTTC	CATSRGRGYGYTF
TRBJ1-1	TRBV19	.	.	13	TGTGCCAGTACCGAAACCCTATTCCGTGAAGCTTTCTTT	CASTETLFREAFF
TRBJ2-1	TRBV6-1	.	TRBD1	16	TGTGCCAGCAGTGAATCGGACAGGCGTTCCTACAATGAGCAGTTCTTC	CASSESDRRSYNEQFF
TRBJ2-2	TRBV7-9	.	.	16	TGTGCCAGCAGCCCGACAGACCGCGTTCGCGCCGGGGAGCTGTTTTTT	CASSPTDRVRAGELFF
TRBJ2-7	TRBV4-1	.	TRBD2	20	TGCGCCAGCAGCCAAGGTAATCCTCGGAAGCGGGAGTTCATGACCTACGAGCAGTACTTC	CASSQGNPRKREFMTYEQYF
TRBJ2-1	TRBV30	.	.	13	TGTGCCTGGAGTACGGGGTTCTACAATGAGCAGTTCTTC	CAWSTGFYNEQFF
TRBJ2-7	TRBV18	few	TRBD1	14	TGTGCCAGCTCACCGAGACAGGGGTGGAACGAGCAGTACTTC	CASSPRQGWNEQYF
TRBJ1-2	TRBV28	.	TRBD1	16	TGTGCCAGCAGTCCTCTCTGGACAGGGGGCATCTATGGCTACACCTTC	CASSPLWTGGIYGYTF
TRBJ1-2	TRBV24-1	.	TRBD1	14	TGTGCCACCAGTGACTTGGACAGGTCCCGTGGCTACACCTTC	CATSDLDRSRGYTF
TRBJ1-2	TRBV6-5	.	TRBD1	14	TGTGCCAGCACCCTCGGCGACAGGGATCATGGCTACACCTTC	CASTLGDRDHGYTF
TRBJ1-1	TRBV6-5	.	TRBD1	11	TGTGCCAGCAGGGGACAGGGAGAGGCTTTCTTT	CASRGQGEAFF